This T cell receptor (beta chain) is from a study of T cell repertoires in cytomegalovirus infection. Study-level information: Evidence of both CMV infection and a matching HLA type came from public TCR beta signatures. Study-wide findings and caveats: Totalled public TCR beta family frequency picked out people who carried CMV plus the relevant HLA. HLA-C-restricted, CMV-specific TCR beta clonotypes were dominant ex vivo.

TCRdb re-called the reads through MiXCR, storing one row per CDR3 protein. The repertoire holds around 130,000 distinct CDR3 sequences, with almost 9% as singletons. This clonotype was observed many times. Its specificity is not known. The receptor was isolated from a human donor in good health (CMV status not recorded). Some clones in this sample may be carry-over from other donors' samples. The source material was PBMCs.

CDR3 DNA sequence: TGTGCCAGCAGTCTAGAGGTTGGGGGCAATGAGCAGTTCTTC. Its protein product is CASSLEVGGNEQFF. The J gene is TRBJ2-1, the V gene TRBV28, with D possibly being TRBD1 or TRBD2 (5 bases each). The V gene's germline CDR1 is MDHEN and CDR2 SYDVKM. Trimming stripped 5 bases from V and 6 bases from J, with 14 bases between. This CDR3 region has 14 residues.